Listed below are T cell receptor beta chains from one sample, sequenced in a study of early T cells in non-severe SARS-CoV-2 infection. TCRdb redid the calling of the 5' RACE reads with MiXCR, one entry per CDR3 protein. The sample carries over 80,000 distinct CDR3 sequences, 11% to 15% recorded once. The sequenced material came from whole blood. These receptors came from an adult who was a healthcare worker with PCR-confirmed SARS-CoV-2 infection or an uninfected control (not recorded which). CDR3s include the opening cysteine and the closing phenylalanine or tryptophan. A D gene is named only where the DNA matches it firmly. For some rows the clone size is stated as once, few or many, or as a class when expanded; others skip it.

>many|TRBJ2-2|TRBV7-9|.
TGTGCCAGCACCCCCCCGGTCCTGAACACCGGGGAGCTGTTTTTT
CASTPPVLNTGELFF
>.|TRBJ1-2|TRBV9|.
TGTGCCAGCAGCGTAGCGGCCTATGGCTACACCTTC
CASSVAAYGYTF
>few|TRBJ1-1|TRBV6-2/TRBV6-3|.
TGTGCCAGCAGTAAGATCGGGGAGGGCACTGAAGCTTTCTTT
CASSKIGEGTEAFF
>.|TRBJ2-3|TRBV20-1|.
TGCAGTGCTAGAGGCAACACAGATACGCAGTATTTT
CSARGNTDTQYF
>few|TRBJ2-3|TRBV7-2|.
TGTGCCAGCAGCCACACCAGCACAGATACGCAGTATTTT
CASSHTSTDTQYF
>few|TRBJ2-6|TRBV6-6|.
TGTGCCGGACTCCACACAGGGCGCCCCCATGGTGGGGCCAACGTCCTGACTTTC
CAGLHTGRPHGGANVLTF
>.|TRBJ2-3|TRBV6-4|TRBD2
TGTGCCAGCAGTGACGTAGCGGGGGCACGAGATACGCAGTATTTT
CASSDVAGARDTQYF
>.|TRBJ2-7|TRBV18|.
TGTGCCAGCTCACCATCCAAAGCAGGAGGGGCCTACGAGCAGTACTTC
CASSPSKAGGAYEQYF
>few|TRBJ1-1|TRBV7-9|.
TGTGCCAGCAGCTTAATGGAGAACACTGAAGCTTTCTTT
CASSLMENTEAFF
>.|TRBJ2-7|TRBV20-1|.
TGCAGTGCTAGGTTTCGCTCCTACGAGCAGTACTTC
CSARFRSYEQYF
>.|TRBJ2-7|TRBV5-1|TRBD1
TGCGCCAGCAGCTTGGGACGACAGGGTCTGTCCGAGCAGTACTTC
CASSLGRQGLSEQYF
>few|TRBJ1-5|TRBV20-1|.
TGCAGTGCTAAGTCTGGCTATAGCAATCAGCCCCAGCATTTT
CSAKSGYSNQPQHF
>.|TRBJ2-1|TRBV3-1|TRBD2
TGTGCCAGCAGCCAACAACCGGGACTAGCGGGGGAGCAGTTCTTC
CASSQQPGLAGEQFF
>few|TRBJ1-5|TRBV6-6|TRBD1
TGTGCCATCCAGACAGGGGGAGGCAATCAGCCCCAGCATTTT
CAIQTGGGNQPQHF
>.|TRBJ2-3|TRBV4-2|.
TGTGCCAGCAGCCAAGATAAAGTAACGGGCGCTAGCACAGATACGCAGTATTTT
CASSQDKVTGASTDTQYF
>many|TRBJ2-7|TRBV29-1|TRBD1
TGCAGCGCCTACTGGGACAGGGGGAACTACGAGCAGTACTTC
CSAYWDRGNYEQYF
>.|TRBJ2-1|TRBV7-2|.
TGTGCCAGCAGCCAGACAGGCGCCCCGGGAAATGAGCAGTTCTTC
CASSQTGAPGNEQFF